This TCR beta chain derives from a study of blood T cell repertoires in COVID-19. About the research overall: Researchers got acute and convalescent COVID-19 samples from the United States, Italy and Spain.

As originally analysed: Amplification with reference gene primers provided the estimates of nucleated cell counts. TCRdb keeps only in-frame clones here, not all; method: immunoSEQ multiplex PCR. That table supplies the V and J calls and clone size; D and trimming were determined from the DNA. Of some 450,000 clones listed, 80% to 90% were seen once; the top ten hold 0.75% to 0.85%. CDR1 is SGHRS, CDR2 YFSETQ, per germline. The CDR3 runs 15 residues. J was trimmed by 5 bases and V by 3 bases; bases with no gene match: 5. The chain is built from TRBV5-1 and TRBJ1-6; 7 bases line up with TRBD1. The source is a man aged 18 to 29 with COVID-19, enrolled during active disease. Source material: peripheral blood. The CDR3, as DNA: TGCGCCAGCAGCTGGGGCGACAGGGATAATTCACCCCTCCACTTT. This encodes CASSWGDRDNSPLHF. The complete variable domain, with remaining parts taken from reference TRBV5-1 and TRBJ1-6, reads KAGVTQTPRYLIKTRGQQVTLSCSPISGHRSVSWYQQTPGQGLQFLFEYFSETQRNKGNFPGRFSGRQFSNSRSEMNVSTLELGDSALYLCASSWGDRDNSPLHFGNGTRLTVT.